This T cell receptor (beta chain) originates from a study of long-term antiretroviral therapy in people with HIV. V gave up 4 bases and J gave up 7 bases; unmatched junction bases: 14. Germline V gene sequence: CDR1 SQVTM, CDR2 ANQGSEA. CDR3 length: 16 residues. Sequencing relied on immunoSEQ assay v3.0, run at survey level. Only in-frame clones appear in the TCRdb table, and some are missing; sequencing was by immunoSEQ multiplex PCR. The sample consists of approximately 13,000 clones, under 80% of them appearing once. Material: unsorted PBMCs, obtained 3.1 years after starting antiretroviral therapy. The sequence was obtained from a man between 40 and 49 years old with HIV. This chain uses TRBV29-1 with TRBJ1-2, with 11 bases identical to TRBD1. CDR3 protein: CSVGGGQGVPLSGYTF. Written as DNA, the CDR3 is TGCAGCGTTGGAGGGGGACAGGGGGTGCCCTTGAGTGGCTACACCTTC.